Given below is one T cell receptor beta chain in context. The data belong to a study of blood T cell repertoires in COVID-19. The germline V gene has CDR1 SGHRS and CDR2 YFSETQ. The CDR3 length is 15 residues. V gave up 5 bases and J gave up 0 bases; unmatched junction bases: 6. Libraries were prepared by immunoSEQ multiplex PCR; TCRdb keeps only in-frame clonotypes and omits some of them. The data hold about 200,000 clones, with approximately 89% observed a single time. J is TRBJ2-5 and V is TRBV5-1; 8 nucleotides agree with TRBD2. The sequencing sample was made of PBMCs or T cells enriched from blood (not recorded which). This receptor was obtained from a woman aged 40 to 50 with acute COVID-19. The CDR3 coding sequence is TGCGCCAGCAGGCGACGGGGGGGCAACCAAGAGACCCAGTACTTC. This encodes CASRRRGGNQETQYF.